A single sample is the source of the 28 T cell receptor beta chains below, sequenced in a study of T cells after posttransplantation cyclophosphamide. The assay was immunoSEQ multiplex PCR, and TCRdb's table has in-frame clones only and misses some. The repertoire has 40,000 to 45,000 clones, none seen only once; the ten largest take roughly 2.3%. Sequences were obtained from PBMCs. Every receptor here comes from a man aged 35 to 55 in good health, CMV-negative, and a related stem cell transplant donor.

This clone was seen repeatedly, ten times or more. This chain connects TRBV6-5 to TRBJ1-2; TRBD1 matches at 7 bases. Trimming cost V 2 bases and J 4 bases; bases outside gene matches: 10. This CDR3 has 16 residues. Germline V lookup: CDR1 MNHEY, CDR2 SVGAGI. In DNA, the CDR3 is TGTGCCAGCAGTTACCTAAGGACAGGAGGAAGCTATGGCTACACCTTC. Its protein product is CASSYLRTGGSYGYTF.

This clone was counted at least ten times. CDR3 sequence reads: CASSGNAGVSYNEQFF. The CDR3 nucleotides are TGTGCCAGTAGTGGGAATGCGGGAGTGTCCTACAATGAGCAGTTCTTC. V gene TRBV19 combines with J gene TRBJ2-1; 7 bases map to TRBD2. Germline V CDR1 and CDR2: LNHDA, SQIVND (reference sequence). The CDR3 loop spans 16 amino acids. J lost 1 base, V lost 5 bases, and 8 bases had no gene match.

This clone was seen repeatedly, ten times or more. V is TRBV13 and J is TRBJ1-1; the D is unclear. Trimming removed 5 bases at V and 2 bases at J, with 18 bases between. Germline values: CDR1 PRHDT, CDR2 FYEKMQ (reference sequence). The CDR3 totals 16 residues. Here the CDR3 DNA reads TGTGCCAGCAGCCGCGGGCGCGCGGAGTCTAACACTGAAGCTTTCTTT. This gives the protein CASSRGRAESNTEAFF.

This clone was seen a few times. The chain couples TRBV5-4 to TRBJ2-5; perhaps TRBD2 as D (5 bases). Trimming cost V 0 bases and J 1 base, with 10 bases left between them. The germline CDR1 and CDR2 sequences are SGHNT and YYREEE (reference sequence). This CDR3 is 15 amino acids long. Here the CDR3 DNA reads TGTGCCAGCAGCTTGGGGGAGCGGAGCCAAGAGACCCAGTACTTC. It yields the protein CASSLGERSQETQYF.

V usage is TRBV6-5 and J usage is TRBJ2-7; 8 bases are shared with TRBD1. Germline CDR1 MNHEY, CDR2 SVGAGI. V lost 5 bases to trimming and J lost 6 bases; unmatched junction nucleotides: 9. The CDR3 is made up of 14 amino acids. The CDR3: CASSESQGAGEQYF. The CDR3 DNA reads as TGTGCCAGCAGTGAAAGTCAGGGGGCCGGCGAGCAGTACTTC.

This clone appeared many times. The chain uses TRBV2 and TRBJ1-1, with a weak D call TRBD1 (5 bases). Trimming left V 6 bases short and J 4 bases short, with 9 bases between. Germline CDR1 SNHLY, CDR2 FYNNEI. The CDR3 has 12 residues. The CDR3 here is CASSRAGTEAFF. The CDR3 DNA follows: TGTGCCAGCAGCAGGGCTGGCACTGAAGCTTTCTTT.

At least ten counts were recorded for this clone. V usage is TRBV5-6 and J usage is TRBJ1-5, with 7 positions matching TRBD1. The germline gives CDR1 SGHDT, CDR2 YYEEEE. The CDR3 sequence is 15 residues long. The trim removed 0 bases at V and 3 bases at J, leaving 3 bases unmatched. The CDR3 reads CASSLGQGVNQPQHF. In DNA, the CDR3 is TGTGCCAGCAGCTTGGGACAGGGTGTCAATCAGCCCCAGCATTTT.

This clone was detected many times. The gene calls are TRBV7-8 and TRBJ2-7; TRBD2 aligns across 11 bases. J was trimmed by 3 bases and V by 4 bases; bases with no gene match: 5. Germline V gives CDR1 SGHVS, CDR2 FQNEAQ. The CDR3 spans 15 residues. CDR3 nucleotides: TGTGCCAGCAGCTCCGTAGCGGGAGGGGGCTACGAGCAGTACGTC. This gives the protein CASSSVAGGGYEQYV.

This clone was detected a few times. The J gene is TRBJ1-2, the V gene TRBV27; D not resolved. Germline lookup yields CDR1 MNHEY and CDR2 SMNVEV (reference sequence). The CDR3 runs 15 residues. Trimming took 2 bases from V and 6 from J, leaving 16 bases between them. Written as DNA, the CDR3 is TGTGCCAGCAGTTTAGCTTCAGAGCTTCGGGATGGCTACACCTTC. Amino acid sequence: CASSLASELRDGYTF.

In this sample, this clone turned up many times. CDR3 in amino acids: CASSLYLASGGELFF. DNA of the CDR3: TGTGCCAGCAGCTTATATTTGGCTAGCGGGGGGGAGCTGTTTTTT. The gene calls are TRBV7-6 and TRBJ2-2; 8 bases line up with TRBD2. Unmatched junction bases numbered 7, after V lost 2 bases and J lost 8 bases. Germline CDR1 reads SGHVS; CDR2 reads FNYEAQ. This CDR3 comprises 15 residues.

The V and J genes are TRBV11-3 and TRBJ2-5; no definite D call. This CDR3 has 14 amino acids. With 7 bases removed from V and 1 base from J, the gap between germline ends came to 13 bases. From germline, CDR1 is SGHNT and CDR2 YENEEA. CDR3 amino acids: CASTPAEAQETQYF. As DNA, the CDR3 is TGTGCCAGCACCCCCGCCGAGGCCCAAGAGACCCAGTACTTC. Drawing the rest from reference TRBV11-3 and TRBJ2-5, the complete variable domain is EAGVVQSPRYKIIEKKQPVAFWCNPISGHNTLYWYLQNLGQGPELLIRYENEEAVDDSQLPKDRFSAERLKGVDSTLKIQPAELGDSAVYLCASTPAEAQETQYFGPGTRLLVL.

This clone was seen repeatedly, ten times or more. This sequence joins TRBV30 and TRBJ1-4; possible D gene TRBD1, 5 bases. CDR1 GTSNPN and CDR2 SVGIG come from the germline V gene (reference sequence). The CDR3 runs to 14 residues. Trimming left V 3 bases short and J 8 bases short, with 16 bases between. In nucleotides, the CDR3 is TGTGCCTGGAGCCCACGACAGAGCCCCGAAAAACTGTTTTTT. Amino acid sequence: CAWSPRQSPEKLFF.

Many counts were recorded for this clone. V and J are TRBV19 and TRBJ1-5; D remains unclear. V shed 7 bases and J shed 0 bases, with 10 bases lying between them. This CDR3 contains 14 residues. Germline-derived CDR1 and CDR2 are LNHDA and SQIVND (reference sequence). CDR3 coding DNA: TGTGCCAGTATAGCCGGCGGTAGCAATCAGCCCCAGCATTTT. This codes for CASIAGGSNQPQHF.

This clone was picked up many times. J is TRBJ2-3 and V is TRBV5-5; D perhaps matches TRBD1 (5 bases). With 0 bases removed from V and 2 bases from J, the gap between germline ends came to 7 bases. The CDR3 loop spans 14 amino acids. Germline V CDR1 and CDR2: SGHKS, YYEKEE (reference sequence). CDR3 nucleotide sequence: TGTGCCAGCAGCTTGGGACAGAACACAGATACGCAGTATTTT. Its protein is CASSLGQNTDTQYF.

At least ten counts were recorded for this clone. The rearrangement joins TRBV7-2 to TRBJ2-3; 7 positions agree with TRBD2. J gave up 1 base and V 10 bases, and 8 bases lay outside the gene matches. The germline V gene has CDR1 SGHTA and CDR2 FQGNSA. The CDR3 extends over 14 amino acids. CDR3 amino acids: CATKPSGGTDTQYF. CDR3 bases: TGTGCCACCAAACCTAGCGGAGGCACAGATACGCAGTATTTT.

This clone was counted ten times or more. V is TRBV6-5 and J is TRBJ2-7; possible D gene TRBD1, 6 bases. Trimming pared 0 bases from V and 6 bases from J, leaving 15 bases between. In germline, CDR1 is MNHEY, CDR2 SVGAGI. The CDR3 contains 15 residues. CDR3 amino acids: CASSYSWDTAAEQYF. For the CDR3, the DNA is TGTGCCAGCAGTTACTCGTGGGACACTGCGGCCGAGCAGTACTTC.

The sample holds many counts of this clone. The chain joins TRBV6-1 to TRBJ1-1; 10 nucleotides match TRBD1. CDR1 is MNHNS, CDR2 SASEGT, per germline. With 6 bases clipped from V and 7 bases from J, the junction kept 8 bases outside the gene matches. This CDR3 has 14 amino acids. The CDR3 DNA reads TGTGCCAGCAGCGAGGGACAGGGGATCGGTGAAGCTTTCTTT. This translates into CASSEGQGIGEAFF.

This clone was observed many times. The rearrangement uses TRBV4-1 and TRBJ2-7; the match to TRBD2 covers 7 bases. The CDR3 sequence is 14 residues long. V gave up 1 base and J gave up 1 base; unmatched junction bases: 1. CDR1 is MGHRA, CDR2 YSYEKL, per germline. Here the CDR3 DNA reads TGCGCCAGCAGCCAAGGGGGGGGGTCCTACGAGCAGTACTTC. This gives the protein CASSQGGGSYEQYF.

The sample holds a few counts of this clone. The chain carries TRBV27 and TRBJ1-6; tentative D call: TRBD1 (6 bases). V was clipped by 3 bases and J by 9 bases, with 12 bases between them. In germline, CDR1 is MNHEY, CDR2 SMNVEV (reference sequence). The CDR3 loop spans 14 amino acids. This CDR3 is CASSFQGQSSPLHF. CDR3 coding DNA: TGTGCCAGCAGTTTCCAAGGACAGTCTTCACCCCTCCACTTT.

In its sample, this clone was seen many times. The rearrangement uses TRBV29-1 and TRBJ1-1; TRBD1 aligns across 12 bases. This CDR3 comprises 17 residues. Germline V gives CDR1 SQVTM, CDR2 ANQGSEA. V trimming: 7 bases; J trimming: 1 base; junction bases outside the gene matches: 13. CDR3 sequence reads: CSAGRPGTGGGNTEAFF. For the CDR3, the DNA is TGCAGCGCCGGACGCCCCGGGACAGGGGGCGGGAACACTGAAGCTTTCTTT.

This clone showed up many times. The chain has TRBV14 and TRBJ2-6; D perhaps matches TRBD1 (6 bases). Germline lookup yields CDR1 SGHDN and CDR2 FVKESK. Between the trimmed V and J ends, which lost 4 bases and 2 bases, there was a span of 12 bases. This CDR3 has 16 residues. In DNA form, the CDR3 reads TGTGCCAGCAGCCGCCTACAGGGCCCTGGGGCCAACGTCCTGACTTTC. This translates into CASSRLQGPGANVLTF. The whole variable domain, remainder taken from reference TRBV14 and TRBJ2-6, is EAGVTQFPSHSVIEKGQTVTLRCDPISGHDNLYWYRRVMGKEIKFLLHFVKESKQDESGMPNNRFLAERTGGTYSTLKVQPAELEDSGVYFCASSRLQGPGANVLTFGAGSRLTVL.

This clone was found a few times. This chain uses TRBV11-1 with TRBJ2-5; D is unclear. The CDR3 has 14 residues. Germline V gene lookup returns CDR1 SGHAT and CDR2 FQDESV (reference sequence). V lost 2 bases, J lost 2 bases, and 9 bases lay in between. CDR3 DNA sequence: TGTGCCAGCAGCTTAATCCGGGTACAAGAGACCCAGTACTTC. The encoded protein is CASSLIRVQETQYF.

This clone was seen repeatedly, ten times or more. This chain uses TRBV4-1 with TRBJ1-6; 7 bases are shared with TRBD1. CDR1 is MGHRA, CDR2 YSYEKL, per germline. This CDR3 spans 14 amino acids. The V gene end was trimmed by 0 bases and the J gene end by 7 bases; junction bases not matched to a gene: 0. The CDR3 here is CASSQEDRNSPLHF. The CDR3 nucleotides are TGCGCCAGCAGCCAAGAGGACAGGAATTCACCCCTCCACTTT.

This clone was seen repeatedly, ten times or more. The chain employs TRBV14 and TRBJ2-1, with 7 positions matching TRBD1. This CDR3 has 16 amino acids. The V gene end was trimmed by 4 bases and the J gene end by 6 bases; junction bases not matched to a gene: 12. The germline gives CDR1 SGHDN, CDR2 FVKESK. The CDR3 sequence: CASSLLPNRGSNEQFF. CDR3 DNA: TGTGCCAGCAGCCTACTGCCCAACAGGGGCAGCAATGAGCAGTTCTTC.

This clone was counted at least ten times. The rearrangement uses TRBV4-3 and TRBJ2-1; 7 bases fit TRBD2. The length of the CDR3 is 16 residues. V was pared by 0 bases and J by 5 bases, with 7 bases of the junction left unmatched. Germline-derived CDR1 and CDR2 are LGHNA and YSLEER. CDR3 loop: CASSQDIGTMDNEQFF. The CDR3 nucleotides are TGCGCCAGCAGCCAAGATATCGGGACTATGGACAATGAGCAGTTCTTC.

This clone was seen repeatedly, ten times or more. The chain carries TRBV6-5 and TRBJ2-7, with D perhaps TRBD1 (6 bases). From germline, CDR1 is MNHEY and CDR2 SVGAGI. V lost 0 bases to trimming and J lost 5 bases, with 14 bases between them. This CDR3 has 15 residues. CDR3 in amino acids: CASSYSNPQGNEQYF. CDR3 sequence (DNA): TGTGCCAGCAGTTACTCTAACCCACAGGGAAACGAGCAGTACTTC.

The sample holds a few counts of this clone. The CDR3 reads CASGTQGGDTQYF. The DNA for the CDR3 is TGTGCCAGCGGGACCCAAGGAGGGGATACGCAGTATTTT. This chain connects TRBV7-3 to TRBJ2-3; tentative D call: TRBD2 (6 bases). Germline V gene lookup returns CDR1 SGHTA and CDR2 FQGTGA. V was shortened by 8 bases and J by 6 bases, with 15 bases between the two germline ends. This CDR3 is 13 amino acids long.

This clone was observed at least ten times. The sample carries other DNA sequences with the same CDR3. The chain combines TRBV14 with TRBJ2-1; 8 bases agree with TRBD2. The J segment lost 8 bases and the V segment lost 0 bases, leaving 12 bases of the junction unmatched. The CDR3 loop spans 17 amino acids. From germline, CDR1 is SGHDN and CDR2 FVKESK. This CDR3 reads CASSQDRGSGRGHEQFF. In DNA form, the CDR3 reads TGTGCCAGCAGCCAAGATCGGGGAAGCGGGAGAGGCCATGAGCAGTTCTTC.